Given below is one T cell receptor beta chain in context. This sample was taken from a study of blood T cell repertoires in COVID-19. The CDR3 consists of 13 residues. V shed 7 bases and J 6 bases; nucleotides not matched to a gene: 8. CDR1 is MDHEN, CDR2 SYDVKM, per germline. TCRdb keeps only in-frame clones here, not all; method: immunoSEQ multiplex PCR. The sample records about 76,000 clones, around 88% being singletons. The rearrangement links TRBV28 to TRBJ1-1; 7 nucleotides match TRBD1. What was sequenced was peripheral blood. The receptor was isolated from a human donor in a cohort sampled during active COVID-19. Written as DNA, the CDR3 is TGTGCCAGCACCTTCAGGGGGGAGGCTGAAGCTTTCTTT. Its translation: CASTFRGEAEAFF.